The 5 T cell receptor beta chains listed next were all sequenced from one sample in a study of blood T cell repertoires in COVID-19. Produced via immunoSEQ multiplex PCR; TCRdb's table is partial and in-frame only. The sample shows roughly 160,000 clones, approximately 80% of them seen only once. Sequenced sample: peripheral blood. The source is a woman at least 80 years old with COVID-19, enrolled during active disease.

A single count supports this clone. This rearrangement joins TRBV25-1 to TRBJ1-2; D is ambiguous. The V and J ends lost 0 bases and 7 bases respectively, with 6 bases between them. CDR1 and CDR2 from the germline V gene are MGHDK and SYGVNS. This CDR3 spans 12 amino acids. In DNA form, the CDR3 reads TGTGCCAGCAGTGAATATCTAACTGGCTACACCTTC. It specifies CASSEYLTGYTF.

The table lists this clone with a few counts. This sequence joins TRBV3-1 (or the pseudogene TRBV3-2) and TRBJ2-7, with a possible D match to TRBD1 (5 bases). CDR1 and CDR2 (germline): LGHDT, YNNKEL (reference sequence). The CDR3 is 12 residues long. Trimming removed 4 bases from V and 6 bases from J, with 10 bases in between. The CDR3 region is CASSLKGIEQYF. The CDR3 DNA reads as TGTGCCAGCAGCCTAAAGGGGATCGAGCAGTACTTC.

The V call is TRBV6-1, the J call TRBJ1-1, with TRBD1 matching over 8 bases. CDR3 size: 14 residues. J lost 5 bases, V lost 0 bases, and 2 bases had no gene match. The germline V gene has CDR1 MNHNS and CDR2 SASEGT. The CDR3: CASSEADRGTEAFF. The CDR3 DNA reads as TGTGCCAGCAGTGAAGCCGACAGGGGAACTGAAGCTTTCTTT.

The V gene is TRBV7-2, the J gene TRBJ1-1; D is unresolved. Trimming cost V 2 bases and J 4 bases, with 14 bases left between them. Germline CDR1 SGHTA, CDR2 FQGNSA. This CDR3 is built from 15 residues. CDR3 residues: CASSLIVGAGTEAFF. Written as DNA, the CDR3 is TGTGCCAGCAGCTTAATTGTGGGAGCGGGCACTGAAGCTTTCTTT. Using reference TRBV7-2 and TRBJ1-1 for the parts outside the CDR3, the full variable domain is GAGVSQSPSNKVTEKGKDVELRCDPISGHTALYWYRQSLGQGLEFLIYFQGNSAPDKSGLPSDRFSAERTGGSVSTLTIQRTQQEDSAVYLCASSLIVGAGTEAFFGQGTRLTVV.

The CDR3 sequence is CASSPTGTGYGYTF. The CDR3 DNA sequence: TGTGCCAGCAGCCCGACCGGGACAGGCTATGGCTACACCTTC. The genes are TRBV3-1 (or the pseudogene TRBV3-2) and TRBJ1-2, with 8 bases aligning to TRBD1. This CDR3 is 14 amino acids long. The J segment lost 4 bases and the V segment lost 4 bases, leaving 5 bases of the junction unmatched. Germline V gene lookup returns CDR1 LGHDT and CDR2 YNNKEL (reference sequence).